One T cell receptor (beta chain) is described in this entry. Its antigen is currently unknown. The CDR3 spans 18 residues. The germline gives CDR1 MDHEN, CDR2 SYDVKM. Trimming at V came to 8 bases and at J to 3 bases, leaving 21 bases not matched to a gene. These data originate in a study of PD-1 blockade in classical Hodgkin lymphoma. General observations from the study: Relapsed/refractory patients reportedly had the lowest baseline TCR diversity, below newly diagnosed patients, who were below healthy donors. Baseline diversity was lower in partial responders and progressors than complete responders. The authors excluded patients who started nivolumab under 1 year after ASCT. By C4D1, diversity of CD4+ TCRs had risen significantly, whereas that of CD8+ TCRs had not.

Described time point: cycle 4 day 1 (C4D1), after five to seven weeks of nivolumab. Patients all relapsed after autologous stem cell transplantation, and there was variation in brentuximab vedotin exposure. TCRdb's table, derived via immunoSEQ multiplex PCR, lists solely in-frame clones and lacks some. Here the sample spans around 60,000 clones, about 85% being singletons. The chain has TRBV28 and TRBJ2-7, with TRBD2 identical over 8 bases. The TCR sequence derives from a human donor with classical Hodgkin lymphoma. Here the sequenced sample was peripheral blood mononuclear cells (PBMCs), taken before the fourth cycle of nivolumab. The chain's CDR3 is CASLPAGIAGSTYYEQYF. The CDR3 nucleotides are TGTGCCAGCCTCCCTGCCGGCATAGCGGGGTCGACATACTACGAGCAGTACTTC.